Listed here are 13 T cell receptor beta chains from one sample, sequenced in a study of CD8+CD57+ T cells in acquired aplastic anemia. The TCR beta profiling, which covered VDJ combination and CDR3 sequence, was carried out using genomic DNA as the template. TCRdb recomputed calls from the reads with MiXCR, one row per CDR3 protein. This table has roughly 280,000 distinct CDR3 sequences, under 60% appearing once. Those patients picked for sequencing had displayed CD8+CD57+ cell expansion on flow cytometry. Sequenced: sorted CD4+, CD8+, or CD8+CD57+ T cells (not recorded which) from PBMCs. The receptors here all came from a human donor with aplastic anemia.

This clonotype was counted many times. This chain joins TRBV2 and TRBJ1-6, with D tentatively TRBD1 (5 bases). The CDR3 runs to 17 residues. V lost 8 bases and J lost 9, with 26 bases in between. Germline lookup yields CDR1 SNHLY and CDR2 FYNNEI. CDR3 region: CASEFGRLKLGGSPLHF. CDR3 coding DNA: TGTGCCAGCGAATTTGGGAGATTGAAGCTGGGGGGTTCACCCCTCCACTTT.

This clonotype occurred a few times. This chain joins TRBV12-3 or TRBV12-4 and TRBJ2-7; a possible D gene is TRBD2 (5 bases). V lost 2 bases to trimming and J lost 0 bases, with 8 bases between them. CDR3 length equals 14 residues. The CDR3 region is CASSLNGISYEQYF. CDR3 coding DNA: TGTGCCAGCAGTTTAAACGGGATCTCCTACGAGCAGTACTTC.

At least ten counts were recorded for this clonotype. The chain recombines TRBV12-5 with TRBJ2-3; 11 bases are shared with TRBD2. The CDR3 length is 16 residues. The V gene's germline CDR1 is LGHNT and CDR2 FRNRAP. J was trimmed by 0 bases and V by 6 bases; bases with no gene match: 5. CDR3 sequence reads: CASGSGTSGSTDTQYF. CDR3 bases: TGTGCTAGTGGCTCCGGGACTAGCGGTAGCACAGATACGCAGTATTTT.

The chain couples TRBV7-6 to TRBJ2-5; 8 bases fit TRBD2. Germline CDR1 reads SGHVS; CDR2 reads FNYEAQ. V shed 6 bases and J 2 bases; nucleotides not matched to a gene: 5. The CDR3 spans 14 residues. The CDR3 DNA follows: TGTGCCAGCAGGACCACTAGCGGACAAGAGACCCAGTACTTC. Translation: CASRTTSGQETQYF.

This clonotype has only one observation. The chain joins TRBV24-1 to TRBJ2-1, with a possible D match to TRBD2 (6 bases). Germline CDR1 and CDR2: KGHDR and SFDVKD. V was shortened by 1 base and J by 1 base, with 19 bases between the two germline ends. This CDR3 has 19 residues. CDR3 coding DNA: TGTGCCACCAGTGATTTTAGTGTCCGCGGGACCCCTTCCTACAATGAGCAGTTCTTC. This encodes CATSDFSVRGTPSYNEQFF.

In its sample, this clonotype was seen a few times. V gene TRBV25-1 combines with J gene TRBJ1-5, with unresolved D. Deletions cut 2 bases from V and 1 base from J, with 9 bases between. Germline CDR1 reads MGHDK; CDR2 reads SYGVNS. The CDR3 covers 15 residues. The CDR3 region has the DNA TGTGCCAGCAGTGAAGGATCAGGAAGCAATCAGCCCCAGCATTTT. Translation gives CASSEGSGSNQPQHF.

The CDR3 DNA reads as TGCAGTACCTTCAAAGGACAGAACACTGAAGCTTTCTTT. Encoded protein: CSTFKGQNTEAFF. This chain connects TRBV20-1 to TRBJ1-1; D is perhaps TRBD1 (5 bases). The V gene lost 8 bases and the J gene lost 1 base, with 14 bases spanning the gap. Germline loops: CDR1 DFQATT, CDR2 SNEGSKA (reference sequence). The CDR3 runs 13 residues.

This clonotype was observed at least ten times. The chain combines TRBV9 with TRBJ2-3; D may be TRBD2 (6 bases). Looked up from germline, CDR1 is SGDLS and CDR2 is YYNGEE. This CDR3 region has 14 residues. Trimming removed 0 bases from V and 6 bases from J, with 11 bases in between. In DNA, the CDR3 is TGTGCCAGCAGCGTAGTTGCGGGACGGGATACGCAGTATTTT. Its protein product is CASSVVAGRDTQYF.

This clonotype came up many times. The chain recombines TRBV19 with TRBJ1-1, with 7 bases lining up with TRBD1. V trimming: 3 bases; J trimming: 0 bases; junction bases outside the gene matches: 4. Germline CDR1 reads LNHDA; CDR2 reads SQIVND (reference sequence). CDR3 size: 15 residues. CDR3 nucleotides: TGTGCCAGTAGTATCGCAGGGGGGCTGAACACTGAAGCTTTCTTT. Encoded protein: CASSIAGGLNTEAFF.

The chain couples TRBV6-2 or TRBV6-3 to TRBJ2-3; 10 nucleotides align to TRBD2. Germline CDR1 MNHEY, CDR2 SVGEGT. Trimming removed 5 bases from V and 1 base from J; junction bases left unmatched: 6. CDR3 length: 16 residues. The CDR3 nucleotides read TGTGCCAGCAGTCTAGCGGGAGAAGGGGGCACAGATACGCAGTATTTT. Protein product: CASSLAGEGGTDTQYF.

This clonotype was seen many times. V usage is TRBV5-1 and J usage is TRBJ1-4; tentative D call: TRBD1 (6 bases). This CDR3 is built from 14 residues. Per the germline V gene, CDR1 is SGHRS and CDR2 is YFSETQ. V was pared by 3 bases and J by 5 bases, with 11 bases between. CDR3 DNA: TGCGCCAGCAGCTCTCGGGGGGGCAATGAAAAACTGTTTTTT. Amino acid sequence: CASSSRGGNEKLFF.

The chain combines TRBV20-1 with TRBJ2-7, with D perhaps TRBD1 (6 bases). CDR1 is DFQATT and CDR2 is SNEGSKA in the germline V gene (reference sequence). The CDR3 loop spans 13 amino acids. V shed 6 bases and J shed 1 base, with 13 bases lying between them. Here the CDR3 reads CSASKGDSYEQYF. In DNA, the CDR3 is TGCAGTGCCAGCAAGGGGGATTCCTACGAGCAGTACTTC.

As regards this clonotype: At one end the junction does not follow the germline gene, possibly because of a read error. The rearrangement uses TRBV9 and TRBJ2-5, with D uncertain. This CDR3 spans 17 amino acids. Germline values: CDR1 SGDLS, CDR2 YYNGEE. The CDR3 DNA follows: TGCGCCAGCAGCGTGGGTGCGCTAGGTACCGGAAGGGAGACCCAGTACTTC. It is translated as CASSVGALGTGRETQYF.